This T cell receptor (beta chain) was documented in a study of cytomegalovirus exposure and HLA in healthy donors. Study results and caveats: Later on, a genetic analysis was performed. It linked a missense variant in DCLRE1C with V- and J-gene trimming of TCR beta. While the bulk of TCR sequences proved rare, some public TCRs turned up in many donors.

Concerning this clone: Its antigen is still unknown.

The germline gives CDR1 LGHNA, CDR2 YNFKEQ. J was trimmed by 7 bases and V by 0 bases; bases with no gene match: 9. The CDR3 spans 18 residues. Primers for the PCR totalled 60 Vbeta and 13 Jbeta. The protocol was immunoSEQ multiplex PCR, while the TCRdb copy is restricted to in-frame clones and leaves out a portion. Of over 200,000 clones listed, about 83% are singletons. The chain couples TRBV4-2 to TRBJ2-2; 12 nucleotides agree with TRBD2. The source material was PBMCs. The sequence was obtained from a human donor in good health. Here the CDR3 reads CASSQDPTRTSGIGELFF. DNA of the CDR3: TGTGCCAGCAGCCAAGACCCCACTAGGACTAGCGGGATCGGGGAGCTGTTTTTT.